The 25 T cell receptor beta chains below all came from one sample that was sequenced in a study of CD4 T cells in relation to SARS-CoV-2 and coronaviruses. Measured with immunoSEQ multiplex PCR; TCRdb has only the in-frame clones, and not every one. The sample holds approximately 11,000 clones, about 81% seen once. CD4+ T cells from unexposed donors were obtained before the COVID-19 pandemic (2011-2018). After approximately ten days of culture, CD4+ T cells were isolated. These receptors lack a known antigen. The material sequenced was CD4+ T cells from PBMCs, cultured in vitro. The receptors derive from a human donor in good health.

CDR3 loop: CASSFRTNTGELFF. CDR3 nucleotides: TGTGCCAGCAGCTTCCGGACGAACACCGGGGAGCTGTTTTTT. The chain combines TRBV11-2 with TRBJ2-2; no clear D gene. There are 14 residues in the CDR3. Trimming removed 3 bases from V and 0 bases from J, with 5 bases in between. Germline CDR1 is SGHAT and CDR2 is FQNNGV.

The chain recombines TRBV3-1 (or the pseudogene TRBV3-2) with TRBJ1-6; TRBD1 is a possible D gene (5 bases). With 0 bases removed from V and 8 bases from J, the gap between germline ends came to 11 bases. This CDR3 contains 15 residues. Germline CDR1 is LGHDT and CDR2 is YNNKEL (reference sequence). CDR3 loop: CASSQEGQGYSPLHF. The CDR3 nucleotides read TGTGCCAGCAGCCAAGAAGGTCAGGGTTATTCACCCCTCCACTTT.

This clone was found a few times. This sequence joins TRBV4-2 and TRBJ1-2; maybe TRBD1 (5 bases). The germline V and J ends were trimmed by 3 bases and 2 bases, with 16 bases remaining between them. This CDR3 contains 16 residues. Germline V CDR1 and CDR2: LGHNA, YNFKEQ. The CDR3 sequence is CASSHPVWGENYGYTF. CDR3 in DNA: TGTGCCAGCAGCCATCCCGTATGGGGGGAAAACTATGGCTACACCTTC.

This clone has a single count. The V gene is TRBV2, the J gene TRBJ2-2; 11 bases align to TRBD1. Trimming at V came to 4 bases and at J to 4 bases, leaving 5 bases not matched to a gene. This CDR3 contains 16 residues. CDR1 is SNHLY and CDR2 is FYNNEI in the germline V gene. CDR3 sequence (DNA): TGTGCCAGCAGTGCTCGGGGACAGGGGGTCACCGGGGAGCTGTTTTTT. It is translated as CASSARGQGVTGELFF.

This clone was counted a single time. The CDR3 DNA is TGTGCCAGCACTAGCGGGAACGACAATGAGCAGTTCTTC. Its protein product is CASTSGNDNEQFF. The chain links TRBV2 to TRBJ2-1; 9 positions agree with TRBD2. The CDR3 contains 13 residues. CDR1 is SNHLY, CDR2 FYNNEI, per germline. V gave up 7 bases and J gave up 5 bases; unmatched junction bases: 3.

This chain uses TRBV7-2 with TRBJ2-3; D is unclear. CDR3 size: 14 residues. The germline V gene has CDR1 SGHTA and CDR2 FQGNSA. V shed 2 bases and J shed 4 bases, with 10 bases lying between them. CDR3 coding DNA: TGTGCCAGCAGCTTAAGGGTTTCACCAGATACGCAGTATTTT. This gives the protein CASSLRVSPDTQYF.

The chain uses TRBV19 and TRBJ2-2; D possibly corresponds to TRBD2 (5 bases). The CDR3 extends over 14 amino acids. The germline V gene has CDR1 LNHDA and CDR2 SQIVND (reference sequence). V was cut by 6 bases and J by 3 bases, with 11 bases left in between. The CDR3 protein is CASSPGRDTGELFF. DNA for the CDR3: TGTGCCAGTAGCCCTGGGCGGGACACCGGGGAGCTGTTTTTT.

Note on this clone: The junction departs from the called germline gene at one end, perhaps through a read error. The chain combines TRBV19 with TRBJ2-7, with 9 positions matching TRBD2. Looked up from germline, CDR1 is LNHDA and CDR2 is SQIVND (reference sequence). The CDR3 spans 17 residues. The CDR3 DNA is TGTGCCAGTAGTCCTTTATCCCGGCGGGGGGGCTCCGACGAGCAGTACTTC. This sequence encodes CASSPLSRRGGSDEQYF.

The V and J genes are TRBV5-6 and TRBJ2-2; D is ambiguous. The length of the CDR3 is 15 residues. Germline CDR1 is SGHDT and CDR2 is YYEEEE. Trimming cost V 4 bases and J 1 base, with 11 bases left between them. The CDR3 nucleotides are TGTGCCAGCAGCCTCTCCTTGGGGAACACCGGGGAGCTGTTTTTT. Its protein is CASSLSLGNTGELFF.

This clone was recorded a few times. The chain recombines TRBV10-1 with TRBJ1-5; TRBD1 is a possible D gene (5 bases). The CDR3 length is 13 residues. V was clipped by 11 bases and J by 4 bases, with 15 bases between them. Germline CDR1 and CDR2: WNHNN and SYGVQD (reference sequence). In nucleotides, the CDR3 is TGCGCCCCCAGGCAGGGCGGGAATCAGCCCCAGCATTTT. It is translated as CAPRQGGNQPQHF.

CDR3: CASSQGTGLWNGYTF. For the CDR3, the DNA is TGTGCCAGCAGCCAAGGGACAGGTTTGTGGAATGGCTACACCTTC. The rearrangement uses TRBV3-1 (or the pseudogene TRBV3-2) and TRBJ1-2; TRBD1 aligns across 7 bases. This CDR3 is 15 amino acids long. With V trimmed by 1 base and J by 6 bases, 8 bases remained unmatched. Looked up from germline, CDR1 is LGHDT and CDR2 is YNNKEL (reference sequence).

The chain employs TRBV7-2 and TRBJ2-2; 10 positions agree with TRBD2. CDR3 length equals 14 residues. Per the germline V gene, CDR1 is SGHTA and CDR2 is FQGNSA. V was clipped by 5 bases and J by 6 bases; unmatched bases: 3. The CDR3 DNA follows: TGTGCCAGCAGCCTGACTAGCGGGTCCGGGGAGCTGTTTTTT. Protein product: CASSLTSGSGELFF.

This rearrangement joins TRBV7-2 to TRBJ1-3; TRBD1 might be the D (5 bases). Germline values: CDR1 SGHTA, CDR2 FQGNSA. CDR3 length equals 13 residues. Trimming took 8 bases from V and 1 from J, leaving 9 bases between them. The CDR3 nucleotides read TGTGCCAGCGTTACAGGTTCTGGAAACACCATATATTTT. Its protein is CASVTGSGNTIYF.

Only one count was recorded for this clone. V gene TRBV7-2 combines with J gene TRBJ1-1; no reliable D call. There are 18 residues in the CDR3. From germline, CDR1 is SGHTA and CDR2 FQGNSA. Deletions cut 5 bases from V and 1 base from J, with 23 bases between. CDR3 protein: CASSPNGPWSPKNTEAFF. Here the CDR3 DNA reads TGTGCCAGCAGCCCAAACGGACCCTGGAGTCCTAAGAACACTGAAGCTTTCTTT.

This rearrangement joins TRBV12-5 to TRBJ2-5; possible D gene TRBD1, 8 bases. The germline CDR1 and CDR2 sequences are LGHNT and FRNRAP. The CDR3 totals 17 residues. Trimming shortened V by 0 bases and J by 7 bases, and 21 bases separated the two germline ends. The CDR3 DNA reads TGTGCTAGTGGTTTGGTACAGGGGGGGGGAAATCTGGCGACCCAGTACTTC. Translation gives CASGLVQGGGNLATQYF.

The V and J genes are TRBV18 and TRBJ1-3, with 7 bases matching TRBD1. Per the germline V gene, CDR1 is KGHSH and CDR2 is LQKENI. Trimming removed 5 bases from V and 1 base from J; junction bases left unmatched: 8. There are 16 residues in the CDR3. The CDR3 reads CASSTRSQGSGNTIYF. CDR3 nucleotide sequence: TGTGCCAGCTCAACGCGGTCACAGGGGTCTGGAAACACCATATATTTT. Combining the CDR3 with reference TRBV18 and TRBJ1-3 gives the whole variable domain NAGVMQNPRHLVRRRGQEARLRCSPMKGHSHVYWYRQLPEEGLKFMVYLQKENIIDESGMPKERFSAEFPKEGPSILRIQQVVRGDSAAYFCASSTRSQGSGNTIYFGEGSWLTVV.

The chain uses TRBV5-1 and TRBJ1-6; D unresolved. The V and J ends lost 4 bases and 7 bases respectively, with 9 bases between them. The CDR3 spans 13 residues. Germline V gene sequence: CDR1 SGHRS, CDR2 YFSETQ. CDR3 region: CASSVRLNSPLHF. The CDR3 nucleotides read TGCGCCAGCAGCGTCAGGTTGAATTCACCCCTCCACTTT.

CDR3 DNA: TGTGCCAGCAGCCAAGTGCTCCTTGGGCTAGCGGCCACAGATACGCAGTATTTT. Residues: CASSQVLLGLAATDTQYF. J is TRBJ2-3 and V is TRBV3-1 (or the pseudogene TRBV3-2); 7 nucleotides align to TRBD2. CDR3 length: 18 residues. Looked up from germline, CDR1 is LGHDT and CDR2 is YNNKEL (reference sequence). V was pared by 1 base and J by 2 bases, with 12 bases of the junction left unmatched.

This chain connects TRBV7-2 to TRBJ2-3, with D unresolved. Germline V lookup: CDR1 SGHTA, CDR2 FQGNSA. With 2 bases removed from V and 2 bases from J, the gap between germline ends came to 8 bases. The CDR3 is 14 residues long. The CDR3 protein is CASSLRRFTDTQYF. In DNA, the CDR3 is TGTGCCAGCAGCTTACGGCGATTCACAGATACGCAGTATTTT. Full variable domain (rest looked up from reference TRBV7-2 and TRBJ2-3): GAGVSQSPSNKVTEKGKDVELRCDPISGHTALYWYRQSLGQGLEFLIYFQGNSAPDKSGLPSDRFSAERTGGSVSTLTIQRTQQEDSAVYLCASSLRRFTDTQYFGPGTRLTVL.

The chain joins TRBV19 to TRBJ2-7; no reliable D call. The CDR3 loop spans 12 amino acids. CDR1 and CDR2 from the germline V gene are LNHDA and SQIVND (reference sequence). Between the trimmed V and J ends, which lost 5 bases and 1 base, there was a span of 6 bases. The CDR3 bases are TGTGCCAGTAGTCCTAGTTCCTACGAGCAGTACTTC. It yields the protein CASSPSSYEQYF.

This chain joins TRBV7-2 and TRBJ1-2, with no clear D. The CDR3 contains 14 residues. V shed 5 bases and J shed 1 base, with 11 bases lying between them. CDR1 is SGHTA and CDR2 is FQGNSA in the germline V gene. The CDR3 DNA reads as TGTGCCAGCAGCAGCCGGGATCTTAACTATGGCTACACCTTC. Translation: CASSSRDLNYGYTF.

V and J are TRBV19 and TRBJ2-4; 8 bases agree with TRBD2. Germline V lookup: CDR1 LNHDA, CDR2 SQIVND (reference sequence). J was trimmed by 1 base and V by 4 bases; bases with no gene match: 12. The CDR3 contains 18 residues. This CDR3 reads CASSRASGLASAKNIQYF. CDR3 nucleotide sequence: TGTGCCAGTAGTAGGGCTAGCGGGCTGGCTAGTGCCAAAAACATTCAGTACTTC.

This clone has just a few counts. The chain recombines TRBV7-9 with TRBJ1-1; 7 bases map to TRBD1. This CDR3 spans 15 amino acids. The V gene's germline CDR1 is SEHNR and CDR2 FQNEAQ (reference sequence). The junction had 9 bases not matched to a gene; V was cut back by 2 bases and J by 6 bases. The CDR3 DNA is TGTGCCAGCAGCTTATCGTTAGACAGGGTCCCTGAAGCTTTCTTT. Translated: CASSLSLDRVPEAFF.

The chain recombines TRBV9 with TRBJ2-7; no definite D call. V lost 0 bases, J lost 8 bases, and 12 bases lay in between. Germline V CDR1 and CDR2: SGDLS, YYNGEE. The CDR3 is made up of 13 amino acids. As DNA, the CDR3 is TGTGCCAGCAGCGTAGGACCTCAGGAAAAGCAGTACTTC. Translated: CASSVGPQEKQYF.

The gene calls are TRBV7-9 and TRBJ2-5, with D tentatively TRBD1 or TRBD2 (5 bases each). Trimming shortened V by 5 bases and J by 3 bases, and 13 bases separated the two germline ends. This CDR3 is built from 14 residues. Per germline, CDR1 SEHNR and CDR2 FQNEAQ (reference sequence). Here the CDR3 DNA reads TGTGCCAGCAGCCGCTCTGAGGGGAAAGAGACCCAGTACTTC. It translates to CASSRSEGKETQYF.